Below are 8 T cell receptor beta chains sequenced from a single sample in a study of cytomegalovirus exposure and HLA in healthy donors. Sequencing was performed with immunoSEQ multiplex PCR; in TCRdb, only in-frame clones are kept and a portion is missing. The table records roughly 130,000 clones, over 85% of them present only once. Sequences were obtained from PBMCs. These receptors were obtained from a man between 25 and 39 years old in good health and CMV-seronegative.

V usage is TRBV18 and J usage is TRBJ1-2; D gene ambiguous. CDR3 length: 11 amino acids. Trimming stripped 5 bases from V and 7 bases from J, with 8 bases between. Germline V CDR1 and CDR2: KGHSH, LQKENI. CDR3 nucleotides: TGTGCCAGCTCAGAAGCCCGTGGCTACACCTTC. It is translated as CASSEARGYTF.

The chain combines TRBV11-2 with TRBJ1-3; no clear D. V lost 4 bases and J lost 0, with 7 bases in between. The CDR3 loop spans 14 amino acids. Per germline, CDR1 SGHAT and CDR2 FQNNGV. CDR3 DNA sequence: TGTGCCAGCAGCTCTCGCGGCTCTGGAAACACCATATATTTT. Its translation: CASSSRGSGNTIYF.

This chain links TRBV18 with TRBJ1-2; TRBD1 matches 10 bases. Per germline, CDR1 KGHSH and CDR2 LQKENI. J was trimmed by 8 bases and V by 6 bases; bases with no gene match: 12. The CDR3 is 15 residues long. This chain's CDR3 is CASSPRDRGEYGYTF. The CDR3 DNA reads TGTGCCAGCTCGCCCCGGGACAGGGGAGAATACGGCTACACCTTC.

The genes are TRBV29-1 and TRBJ1-2; 10 bases map to TRBD1. V trimming: 5 bases; J trimming: 4 bases; junction bases outside the gene matches: 13. Germline-derived CDR1 and CDR2 are SQVTM and ANQGSEA. This CDR3 has 16 residues. CDR3 DNA sequence: TGCAGCGTTACCACCGGGACAGGGGAGGTCACCTATGGCTACACCTTC. This gives the protein CSVTTGTGEVTYGYTF.

This chain connects TRBV5-4 to TRBJ2-3; perhaps TRBD1 as D (5 bases). Germline CDR1 SGHNT, CDR2 YYREEE (reference sequence). This CDR3 has 13 residues. Trimming stripped 4 bases from V and 1 base from J, with 7 bases between. CDR3 nucleotide sequence: TGTGCCAGCAGCCCACAGGGCACAGATACGCAGTATTTT. Its protein product is CASSPQGTDTQYF.

The J gene is TRBJ1-1, the V gene TRBV27, with D maybe TRBD1 (6 bases). V lost 6 bases to trimming and J lost 8 bases, with 13 bases between them. The CDR3 consists of 12 residues. CDR1 is MNHEY and CDR2 is SMNVEV in the germline V gene (reference sequence). CDR3 bases: TGTGCCAGCAGCCTATTTACAGGGGAAGCTTTCTTT. Translating gives CASSLFTGEAFF.

This clone occurred once. This sequence joins TRBV14 and TRBJ2-2; no firm D call. The CDR3 extends over 12 amino acids. The V gene's germline CDR1 is SGHDN and CDR2 FVKESK. V was trimmed by 1 base and J by 6 bases, leaving 3 bases between them. This chain's CDR3 is CASSQVAGELFF. CDR3 in DNA: TGTGCCAGCAGCCAAGTCGCCGGGGAGCTGTTTTTT.

V and J are TRBV4-2 and TRBJ1-1; 8 positions agree with TRBD1. The germline V gene encodes CDR1 LGHNA and CDR2 YNFKEQ. Trimming at V came to 0 bases and at J to 7 bases, leaving 10 bases not matched to a gene. The CDR3 loop spans 16 amino acids. CDR3 amino acids: CASSQEIGQGAGEAFF. CDR3 nucleotide sequence: TGTGCCAGCAGCCAAGAAATAGGCCAGGGGGCTGGTGAAGCTTTCTTT.